The T cell receptor (beta chain) under discussion was sequenced for a study of blood T cell repertoires in COVID-19 (dated by TCRdb to between 2020 and 2021). About the full investigation: Collaborator samples came from the United States, Italy and Spain and covered acute and convalescent phases of COVID-19. Where available, HLA class I and class II types were taken from metadata supplied by the sample provider and were not determined by assay-based typing. A freely available public database, intended as a resource for researchers studying the immune response to SARS-CoV-2, is where the repertoires were released. Sample metadata almost always included a de-identified subject ID, COVID-19 status, age in years and sex. The dataset comprised deeply sampled blood TCRbeta repertoires from subjects exposed to, actively infected with, or recovered from COVID-19. Samples were obtained from the ongoing ImmuneRACE study (first 160 participants) and from over 1,000 subjects provided by 6 global collaborators. The material from the prospective study consisted of cDNA or gDNA derived from T cells, B-cell-depleted T cells, or PBMCs. The research as a whole found: The amount of clinical and demographic metadata varied by source and participant and was provided uncurated.

The immunoSEQ Assay, a bias-controlled multiplex PCR, was used to amplify TCRbeta CDR3 regions from genomic DNA. As for how the authors treated the data: Nucleated cell counts per sample were estimated from amplification of reference gene primers within the assay. To quantify the absolute abundance of each unique TCRbeta CDR3 rearrangement, sequence reads were collapsed and filtered. For each sample, productive Simpson clonality was calculated as the square root of Simpson's diversity index across productive rearrangements. Held by TCRdb, this immuneACCESS table contains in-frame sequences only and omits some clones. Under half of the omission traces to an unresolved V gene where checked; the cause of the rest is unknown. V, J and clone size derive from that table, while D and trimming were established from the DNA sequence. The sample data list 350,000 to 400,000 clones, and under 90% of these were observed just once. 1.5% to 2% of the sample comes from the top ten.

Participants in the prospective study were aged roughly 18 to 95 years, lived in 24 United States geographic areas, and enrolled through a virtual design. In the prospective study, participants were assigned to cohorts based on the clinical history participants reported in a screening survey and a study questionnaire. Recovered participants in ImmuneRACE Cohort 3 were defined as having two consecutive negative NP/OP PCR tests, clearance from a healthcare professional, or resolution of symptoms. In the prospective study, whole blood, serum and a nasopharyngeal or oropharyngeal swab were collected from each participant by mobile phlebotomists. Over an approximately 2-month period, participants in the prospective study had the option of providing additional blood draws and questionnaires. Before DNA extraction, blood samples from the prospective study were shipped at room temperature or frozen. About this clone: Its antigen specificity is not known. No base quality values were provided; no much bigger clone lies one nucleotide off.

Sequenced input: PBMCs or T cells enriched from blood (not recorded which). This TCR was recovered from a woman under 40 who had recovered from COVID-19.

DNA sequence: TGTGCCAGCAGCTTACACAGAGCCAAAAACATTCAGTACTTC. Translated, this gives CASSLHRAKNIQYF. The chain uses TRBV7-2 and TRBJ2-4; the D gene assignment is ambiguous. According to the germline V gene, CDR1 reads SGHTA and CDR2 reads FQGNSA. Trimming removed 2 bases from V and 0 bases from J, leaving 5 bases between the germline ends. The CDR3 sequence holds 14 residues, the cysteine and phenylalanine included. Only the CDR3 DNA is retained, 42 bases long and in frame from the first base.